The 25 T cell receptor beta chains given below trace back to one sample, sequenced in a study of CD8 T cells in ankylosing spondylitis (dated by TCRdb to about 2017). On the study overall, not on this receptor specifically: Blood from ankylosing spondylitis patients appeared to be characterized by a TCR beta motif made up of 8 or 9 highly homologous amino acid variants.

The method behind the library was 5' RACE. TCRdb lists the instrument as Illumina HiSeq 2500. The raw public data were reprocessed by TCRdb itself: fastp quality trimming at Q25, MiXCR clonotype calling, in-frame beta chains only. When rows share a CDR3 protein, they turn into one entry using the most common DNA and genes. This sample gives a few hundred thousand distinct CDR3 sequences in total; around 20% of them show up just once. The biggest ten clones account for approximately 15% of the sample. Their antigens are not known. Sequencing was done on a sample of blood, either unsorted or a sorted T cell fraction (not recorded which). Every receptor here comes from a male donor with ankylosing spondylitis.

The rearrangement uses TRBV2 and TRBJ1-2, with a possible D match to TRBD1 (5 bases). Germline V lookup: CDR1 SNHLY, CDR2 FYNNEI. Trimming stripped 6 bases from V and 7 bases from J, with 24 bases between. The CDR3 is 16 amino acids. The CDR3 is CASRETVMRRNSGYTF. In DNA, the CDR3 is TGTGCCAGCAGGGAGACAGTTATGCGCAGGAATTCTGGCTACACCTTC. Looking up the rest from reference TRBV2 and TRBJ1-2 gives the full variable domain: EPEVTQTPSHQVTQMGQEVILRCVPISNHLYFYWYRQILGQKVEFLVSFYNNEISEKSEIFDDQFSVERPDGSNFTLKIRSTKLEDSAMYFCASRETVMRRNSGYTFGSGTRLTVV.

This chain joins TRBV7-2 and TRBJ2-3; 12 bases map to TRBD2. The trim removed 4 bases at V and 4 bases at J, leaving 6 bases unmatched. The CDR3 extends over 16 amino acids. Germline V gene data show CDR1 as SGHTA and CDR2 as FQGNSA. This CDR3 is CTSSYRLAGDADTQYF. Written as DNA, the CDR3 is TGTACCAGCAGCTACCGACTAGCGGGAGACGCAGATACGCAGTATTTT.

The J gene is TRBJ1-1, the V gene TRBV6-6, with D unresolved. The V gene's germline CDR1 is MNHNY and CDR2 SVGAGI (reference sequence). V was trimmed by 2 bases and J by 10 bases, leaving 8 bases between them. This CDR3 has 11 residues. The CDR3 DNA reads TGTGCCAGCAGTTACAAGGCAGGAGCTTTCTTT. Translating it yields CASSYKAGAFF.

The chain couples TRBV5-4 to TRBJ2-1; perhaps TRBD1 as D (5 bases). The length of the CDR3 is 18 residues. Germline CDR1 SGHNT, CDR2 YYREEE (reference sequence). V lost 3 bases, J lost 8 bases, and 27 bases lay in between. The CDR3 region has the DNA TGTGCCAGCAGCTCAGCCTTTGATAGGGGCTTAATGTCCCATGAGCAGTTCTTC. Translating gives CASSSAFDRGLMSHEQFF. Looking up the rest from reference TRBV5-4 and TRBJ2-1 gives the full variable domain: ETGVTQSPTHLIKTRGQQVTLRCSSQSGHNTVSWYQQALGQGPQFIFQYYREEENGRGNFPPRFSGLQFPNYSSELNVNALELDDSALYLCASSSAFDRGLMSHEQFFGPGTRLTVL.

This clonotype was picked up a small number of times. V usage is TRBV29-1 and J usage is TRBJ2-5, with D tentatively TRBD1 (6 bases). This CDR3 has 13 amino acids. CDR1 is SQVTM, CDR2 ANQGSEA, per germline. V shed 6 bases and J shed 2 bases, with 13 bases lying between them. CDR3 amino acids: CSVAPGTQETQYF. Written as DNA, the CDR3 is TGCAGCGTGGCTCCCGGGACACAAGAGACCCAGTACTTC. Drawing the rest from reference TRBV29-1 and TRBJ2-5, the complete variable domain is SAVISQKPSRDICQRGTSLTIQCQVDSQVTMMFWYRQQPGQSLTLIATANQGSEATYESGFVIDKFPISRPNLTFSTLTVSNMSPEDSSIYLCSVAPGTQETQYFGPGTRLLVL.

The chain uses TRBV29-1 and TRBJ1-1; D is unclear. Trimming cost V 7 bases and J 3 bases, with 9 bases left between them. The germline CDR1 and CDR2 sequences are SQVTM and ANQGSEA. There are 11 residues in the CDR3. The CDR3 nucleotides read TGCAGCGCTGGGTCTGACACTGAAGCTTTCTTT. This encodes CSAGSDTEAFF.

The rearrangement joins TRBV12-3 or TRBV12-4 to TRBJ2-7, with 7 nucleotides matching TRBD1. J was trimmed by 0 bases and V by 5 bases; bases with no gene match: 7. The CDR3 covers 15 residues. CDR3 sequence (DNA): TGTGCCAGCAGTGTTCACCGGGACAGCTCCTACGAGCAGTACTTC. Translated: CASSVHRDSSYEQYF.

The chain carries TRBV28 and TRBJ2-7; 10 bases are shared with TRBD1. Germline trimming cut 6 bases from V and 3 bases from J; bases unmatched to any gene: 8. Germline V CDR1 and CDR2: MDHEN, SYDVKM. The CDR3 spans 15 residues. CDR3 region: CASSLGTGADYEQYF. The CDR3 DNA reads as TGTGCCAGCAGCCTAGGGACAGGGGCGGACTACGAGCAGTACTTC.

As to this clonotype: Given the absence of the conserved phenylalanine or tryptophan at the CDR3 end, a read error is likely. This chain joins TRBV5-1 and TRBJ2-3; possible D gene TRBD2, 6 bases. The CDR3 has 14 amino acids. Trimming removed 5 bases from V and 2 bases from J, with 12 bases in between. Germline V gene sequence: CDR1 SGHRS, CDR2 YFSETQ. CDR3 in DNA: TGCGCCAGCAGTCCCCTAGCGAACACAGATACGCAGTATCTT. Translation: CASSPLANTDTQYL.

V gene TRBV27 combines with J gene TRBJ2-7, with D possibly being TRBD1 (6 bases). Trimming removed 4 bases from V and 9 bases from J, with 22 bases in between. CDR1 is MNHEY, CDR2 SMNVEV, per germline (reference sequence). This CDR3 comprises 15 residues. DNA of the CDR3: TGTGCCAGCAGTTCCACAGGGCCCCTTCGGGTACGGCAGTACTTC. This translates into CASSSTGPLRVRQYF.

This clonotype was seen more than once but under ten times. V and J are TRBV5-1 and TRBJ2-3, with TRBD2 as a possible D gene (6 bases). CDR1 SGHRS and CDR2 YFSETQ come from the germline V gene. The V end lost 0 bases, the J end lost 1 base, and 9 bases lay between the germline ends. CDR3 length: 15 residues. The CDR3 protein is CASSLGGTGTDTQYF. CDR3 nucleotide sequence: TGCGCCAGCAGCTTGGGCGGGACGGGCACAGATACGCAGTATTTT.

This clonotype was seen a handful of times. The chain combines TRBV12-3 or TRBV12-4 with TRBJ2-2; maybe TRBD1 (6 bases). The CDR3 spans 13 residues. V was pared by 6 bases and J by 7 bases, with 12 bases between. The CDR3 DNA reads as TGTGCCAGCAGCCCCACAGGGTTCGGGGAGCTGTTTTTT. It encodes CASSPTGFGELFF.

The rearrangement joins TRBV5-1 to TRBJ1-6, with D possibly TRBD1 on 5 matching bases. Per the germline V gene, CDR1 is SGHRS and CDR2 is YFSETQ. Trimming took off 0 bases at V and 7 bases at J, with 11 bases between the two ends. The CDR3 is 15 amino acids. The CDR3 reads CASSLGQGENSPLHF. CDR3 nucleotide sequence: TGCGCCAGCAGCTTGGGGCAGGGTGAGAATTCACCCCTCCACTTT.

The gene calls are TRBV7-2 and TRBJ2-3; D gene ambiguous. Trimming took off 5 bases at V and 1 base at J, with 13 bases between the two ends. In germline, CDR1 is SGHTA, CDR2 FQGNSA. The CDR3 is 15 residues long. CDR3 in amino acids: CASSGRSSGTDTQYF. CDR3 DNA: TGTGCCAGCAGCGGACGGAGTAGTGGCACAGATACGCAGTATTTT. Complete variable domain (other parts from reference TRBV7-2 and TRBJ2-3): GAGVSQSPSNKVTEKGKDVELRCDPISGHTALYWYRQSLGQGLEFLIYFQGNSAPDKSGLPSDRFSAERTGGSVSTLTIQRTQQEDSAVYLCASSGRSSGTDTQYFGPGTRLTVL.

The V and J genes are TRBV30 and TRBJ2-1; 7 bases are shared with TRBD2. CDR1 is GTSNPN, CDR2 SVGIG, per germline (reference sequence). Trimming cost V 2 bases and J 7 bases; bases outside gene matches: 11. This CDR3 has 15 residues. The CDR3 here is CAWSSTSRLMNEQFF. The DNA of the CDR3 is TGTGCCTGGAGTTCGACTAGCCGTCTTATGAATGAGCAGTTCTTC.

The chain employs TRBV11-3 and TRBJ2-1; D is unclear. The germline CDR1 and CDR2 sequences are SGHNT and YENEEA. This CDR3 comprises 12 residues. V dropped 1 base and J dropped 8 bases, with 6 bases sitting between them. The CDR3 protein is CASSLVPDEQFF. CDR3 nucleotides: TGTGCCAGCAGCTTAGTACCCGATGAGCAGTTCTTC.

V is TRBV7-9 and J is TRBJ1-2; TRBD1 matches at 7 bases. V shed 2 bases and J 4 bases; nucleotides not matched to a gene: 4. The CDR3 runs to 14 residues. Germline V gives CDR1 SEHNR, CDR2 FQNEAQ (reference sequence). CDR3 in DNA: TGTGCCAGCAGCTTATTCGGGACAGTCTATGGCTACACCTTC. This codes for CASSLFGTVYGYTF.

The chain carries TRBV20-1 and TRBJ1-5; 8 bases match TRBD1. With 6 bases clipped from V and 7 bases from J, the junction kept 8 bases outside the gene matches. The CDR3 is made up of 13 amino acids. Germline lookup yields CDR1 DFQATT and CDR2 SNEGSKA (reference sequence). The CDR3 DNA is TGCAGTGCGACCGGGACAGGACAACAGCCCCAGCATTTT. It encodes CSATGTGQQPQHF.

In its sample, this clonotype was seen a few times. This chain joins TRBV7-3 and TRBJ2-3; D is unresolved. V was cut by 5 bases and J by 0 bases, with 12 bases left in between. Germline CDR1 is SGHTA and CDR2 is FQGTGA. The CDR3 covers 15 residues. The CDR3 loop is CASSPSHSSTDTQYF. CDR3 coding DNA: TGTGCCAGCAGCCCGTCCCACAGTAGCACAGATACGCAGTATTTT.

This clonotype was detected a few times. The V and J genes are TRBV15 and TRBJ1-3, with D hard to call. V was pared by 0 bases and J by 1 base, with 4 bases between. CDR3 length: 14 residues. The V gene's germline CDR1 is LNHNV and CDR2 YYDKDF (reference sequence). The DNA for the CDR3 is TGTGCCACCAGCAGAGAACAGTCTGGAAACACCATATATTTT. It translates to CATSREQSGNTIYF.

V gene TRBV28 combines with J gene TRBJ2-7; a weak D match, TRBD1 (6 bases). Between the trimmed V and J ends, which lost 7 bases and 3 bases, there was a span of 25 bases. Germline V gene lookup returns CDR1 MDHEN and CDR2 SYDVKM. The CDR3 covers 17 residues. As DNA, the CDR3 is TGTGCCAGCACCCCGGGTGACAGGTCCGTGACCAACTACGAGCAGTACTTC. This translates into CASTPGDRSVTNYEQYF.

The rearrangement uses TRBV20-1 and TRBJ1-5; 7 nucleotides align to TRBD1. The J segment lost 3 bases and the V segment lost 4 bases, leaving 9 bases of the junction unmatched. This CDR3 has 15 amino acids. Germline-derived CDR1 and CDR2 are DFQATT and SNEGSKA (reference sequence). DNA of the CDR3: TGCAGTGCTACCTTCCAGGGGGTTCCCAATCAGCCCCAGCATTTT. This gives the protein CSATFQGVPNQPQHF.

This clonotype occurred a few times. Here the CDR3 reads CASSDITGRTSGGSYEQYF. The CDR3 DNA reads as TGTGCCAGCAGTGACATAACGGGCCGGACTAGCGGGGGATCCTACGAGCAGTACTTC. The chain combines TRBV25-1 with TRBJ2-7; TRBD2 aligns across 13 bases. The germline gives CDR1 MGHDK, CDR2 SYGVNS. The trim removed 3 bases at V and 1 base at J, leaving 12 bases unmatched. The CDR3 runs 19 residues.

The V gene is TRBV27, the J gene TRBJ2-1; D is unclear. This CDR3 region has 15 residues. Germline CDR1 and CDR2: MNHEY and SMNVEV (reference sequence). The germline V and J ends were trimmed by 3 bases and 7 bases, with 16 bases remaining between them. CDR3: CASSFMDQLPNEQFF. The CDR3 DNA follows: TGTGCCAGCAGTTTTATGGACCAATTACCGAATGAGCAGTTCTTC.

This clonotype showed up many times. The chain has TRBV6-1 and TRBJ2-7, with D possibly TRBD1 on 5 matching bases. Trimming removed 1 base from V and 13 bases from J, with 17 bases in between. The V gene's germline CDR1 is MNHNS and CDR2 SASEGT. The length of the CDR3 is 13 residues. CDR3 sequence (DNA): TGTGCCAGCAGTGAAGGGGCAGGGCGGTCGATTTACTTC. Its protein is CASSEGAGRSIYF.